The sequence of this T cell receptor beta chain was determined in a study of T cell responses to AZD1222 COVID-19 vaccine. Findings of the study overall: Spike-wide vaccine-associated CD4 TCRs dominated at 160-218 and 743-854. Two doses of AZD1222 preceded a rise in Spike-specific TCR breadth and depth. Clonal diversity was possibly underestimated; the donors were predominantly white British and more often female.

Only in-frame clones appear in the TCRdb table, and some are missing; sequencing was by immunoSEQ multiplex PCR. The sample lists about 88,000 clones; over 75% were seen once. V lost 5 bases, J lost 7 bases, and 10 bases stayed unmatched. The CDR3 totals 15 residues. Germline V CDR1 and CDR2: MDHEN, SYDVKM. Notes on this clone: Its cognate antigen is unknown.

The genes are TRBV28 and TRBJ1-4; 7 bases map to TRBD1. The source of this sequence is an adult who received the AZD1222 COVID-19 vaccine. Sequences were derived from peripheral blood, sampled 28 days after the second AZD1222 dose. The CDR3 DNA sequence: TGTGCCAGCAGTCTTATCGGGACAGATGTTGAAAAACTGTTTTTT. This codes for CASSLIGTDVEKLFF.